The 11 T cell receptor beta chains reported below all come from one sample, sequenced in a study of sequential checkpoint blockade in melanoma. The protocol was immunoSEQ multiplex PCR, while the TCRdb copy is restricted to in-frame clones and leaves out a portion. The table records 2,500 to 3,000 clones, 21% of them present only once. Treatment: randomized to nivolumab then ipilimumab (arm A) or the reverse (arm B). The source material was tumor tissue (inferred from file names), sampled from a patient given nivolumab and ipilimumab in sequence. Every receptor here comes from a human patient with melanoma. Some clones in this sample may be carry-over from other donors' samples.

This clone has ten or more counts. The chain links TRBV11-3 to TRBJ2-5; D is perhaps TRBD1 or TRBD2 (5 bases each). Germline values: CDR1 SGHNT, CDR2 YENEEA. Trimming took off 3 bases at V and 3 bases at J, with 11 bases between the two ends. There are 14 residues in the CDR3. CDR3 loop: CASSLGRNKETQYF. The CDR3 bases are TGTGCCAGCAGCTTGGGACGGAATAAAGAGACCCAGTACTTC.

This clone is classed as medium-sized. The genes are TRBV23-1 and TRBJ2-7, with D tentatively TRBD1 (5 bases). TRBV23-1 is an ORF; its function is uncertain. The CDR3 loop spans 13 amino acids. V was shortened by 6 bases and J by 3 bases, with 12 bases between the two germline ends. The CDR3 is CASSQGTGYEQYF. In DNA, the CDR3 is TGCGCCAGCAGCCAAGGAACAGGCTACGAGCAGTACTTC.

The V gene is TRBV6-8, the J gene TRBJ1-2; D is perhaps TRBD1 (5 bases). CDR3 size: 14 residues. Trimming removed 5 bases from V and 4 bases from J, with 14 bases in between. In germline, CDR1 is MNHGY, CDR2 SAAAGT. The chain's CDR3 is CASSVRDGIYGYTF. CDR3 DNA: TGTGCCAGCAGTGTCCGGGACGGAATCTATGGCTACACCTTC.

This clone was counted many times. The chain employs TRBV9 and TRBJ2-6, with 12 positions matching TRBD2. V lost 4 bases to trimming and J lost 0 bases; unmatched junction nucleotides: 8. This CDR3 is 19 amino acids long. Germline CDR1 and CDR2: SGDLS and YYNGEE. The CDR3 nucleotides are TGTGCCAGCAGCCCAAAGACTAGCGGGGGACCCTCTGGGGCCAACGTCCTGACTTTC. This sequence encodes CASSPKTSGGPSGANVLTF.

This clone was detected only a few times. The chain has TRBV12-5 and TRBJ2-2; D possibly corresponds to TRBD1 (6 bases). CDR3 length equals 15 residues. CDR1 is LGHNT, CDR2 FRNRAP, per germline. The DNA for the CDR3 is TGTGCCAGCATTCGCTTACAGGGTTCCACCGGGGAGCTGTTTTTT. Its protein is CASIRLQGSTGELFF. Supplemented by reference TRBV12-5 and TRBJ2-2, the full variable domain reads DARVTQTPRHKVTEMGQEVTMRCQPILGHNTVFWYRQTMMQGLELLAYFRNRAPLDDSGMPKDRFSAEMPDATLATLKIQPSEPRDSAVYFCASIRLQGSTGELFFGEGSRLTVL.

This chain connects TRBV6-8 to TRBJ2-3; no firm D call. The V gene's germline CDR1 is MNHGY and CDR2 SAAAGT. This CDR3 region has 14 residues. The V end lost 0 bases, the J end lost 6 bases, and 10 bases lay between the germline ends. Written as DNA, the CDR3 is TGTGCCAGCAGTTACTCGACCACTACTGATACGCAGTATTTT. This translates into CASSYSTTTDTQYF.

This clone showed up many times. The chain joins TRBV6-8 to TRBJ1-5; 9 bases are shared with TRBD1. The junction had 4 bases not matched to a gene; V was cut back by 1 base and J by 3 bases. Germline CDR1 is MNHGY and CDR2 is SAAAGT. The CDR3 has 16 amino acids. As DNA, the CDR3 is TGTGCCAGCAGTTACTTCGGACAGGGGAACAATCAGCCCCAGCATTTT. Translating gives CASSYFGQGNNQPQHF.

The chain employs TRBV28 and TRBJ1-6; D is perhaps TRBD1 (5 bases). Between the trimmed V and J ends, which lost 2 bases and 6 bases, there was a span of 8 bases. Germline lookup yields CDR1 MDHEN and CDR2 SYDVKM. The CDR3 length is 14 residues. CDR3 sequence (DNA): TGTGCCAGCAGTTTAAGTAGGGGTAATTCACCCCTCCACTTT. This sequence encodes CASSLSRGNSPLHF. The complete variable domain, with remaining parts taken from reference TRBV28 and TRBJ1-6, reads DVKVTQSSRYLVKRTGEKVFLECVQDMDHENMFWYRQDPGLGLRLIYFSYDVKMKEKGDIPEGYSVSREKKERFSLILESASTNQTSMYLCASSLSRGNSPLHFGNGTRLTVT.

A few counts support this clone. The V gene is TRBV6-8, the J gene TRBJ1-6; 9 bases line up with TRBD1. V gave up 5 bases and J gave up 4 bases; unmatched junction bases: 3. The germline V gene encodes CDR1 MNHGY and CDR2 SAAAGT. The CDR3 totals 15 residues. The CDR3 here is CASSQTGGYNSPLHF. The CDR3 DNA follows: TGTGCCAGCAGTCAGACAGGGGGTTATAATTCACCCCTCCACTTT.

The J gene is TRBJ1-6, the V gene TRBV6-8, with a possible D match to TRBD1 (5 bases). This CDR3 has 15 amino acids. V was shortened by 2 bases and J by 7 bases, with 12 bases between the two germline ends. The germline CDR1 and CDR2 sequences are MNHGY and SAAAGT. This chain's CDR3 is CASSYRQGLNSPLHF. The DNA for the CDR3 is TGTGCCAGCAGTTACCGCCAGGGCCTAAATTCACCCCTCCACTTT.

This clone showed up just a few times. The chain uses TRBV19 and TRBJ2-6, with unresolved D. V lost 5 bases and J 2 bases, leaving 7 bases between the germline ends. CDR1 and CDR2 (germline): LNHDA, SQIVND (reference sequence). CDR3 size: 14 residues. CDR3 nucleotide sequence: TGTGCCAGTAGTGGTACTCCTGGGGCCAACGTCCTGACTTTC. Translating it yields CASSGTPGANVLTF.